The rows below give T cell receptor beta chains drawn from one sample of a study of cytomegalovirus exposure and HLA in healthy donors. Measured with immunoSEQ multiplex PCR; TCRdb has only the in-frame clones, and not every one. Found here are 120,000 or so clones, about 73% of them singletons; the top ten hold approximately 1.3%. The material sequenced was PBMCs. The receptors derive from a woman in her twenties or thirties in good health and CMV-seronegative. Each CDR3 is given with its conserved first and last residue. D genes are given only for firm matches. The size field is filled for only some rows; it gives once, few, many or a size class.

j_gene,v_gene,d_gene,abundance,CDR3nt,CDR3aa
TRBJ2-7,TRBV13,TRBD2,NA,TGTGCCAGCAGCTTAGATGGCGGGAGGGGTTACTCCTACGAGCAGTACTTC,CASSLDGGRGYSYEQYF
TRBJ1-1,TRBV7-6,NA,few,TGTGCCAGCAGCTTAGGGGGCCCTCCTAGTGGGGCTTTCTTT,CASSLGGPPSGAFF
TRBJ2-7,TRBV6-5,NA,NA,TGTGCCAGCAGCCGGGACAAACCCTACGAGCAGTACTTC,CASSRDKPYEQYF
TRBJ2-5,TRBV28,NA,NA,TGTGCCAGCCACCAAAGGTCAGGGGAGACCCAGTACTTC,CASHQRSGETQYF
TRBJ1-2,TRBV30,TRBD1,few,TGTGCCTGGAGCTTTGGACAGGGGAGATATGGCTACACCTTC,CAWSFGQGRYGYTF
TRBJ1-2,TRBV5-1,NA,NA,TGCGCCAGCAGCTTGGACCGGGATGGCTACACCTTC,CASSLDRDGYTF
TRBJ1-2,TRBV2,NA,few,TGTGCCAGCAGTGAACTGGGAGGGCGCGGCTACACCTTC,CASSELGGRGYTF
TRBJ2-2,TRBV30,TRBD2,NA,TGTGCCTGGAGTACCGGGAGGGTAATTACCGGGGAGCTGTTTTTT,CAWSTGRVITGELFF
TRBJ1-4,TRBV28,TRBD1,NA,TGTGCCAGCAGTCCCGGGACAGTAAATGAAAAACTGTTTTTT,CASSPGTVNEKLFF
TRBJ2-6,TRBV27,TRBD1,few,TGTGCCAGCAGTTTGGACAGGGTTGGGGCCAACGTCCTGACTTTC,CASSLDRVGANVLTF
TRBJ2-5,TRBV5-1,NA,NA,TGCGCCAGCAGCTTGAGTCCCGGGTCAGAGACCCAGTACTTC,CASSLSPGSETQYF
TRBJ1-5,TRBV19,NA,NA,TGTGCCAGTAGTATTCGGGATAACAATCAGCCCCAGCATTTT,CASSIRDNNQPQHF